This T cell receptor (beta chain) comes out of a study of T cell clonotyping in hematopoietic cell transplantation. Time point denoted: recipient sample about 28 days before transplant, after cytoreduction. Recipients were bled about 28 days pretransplant and at posttransplant days 30, 100, 180. Libraries were prepared by immunoSEQ multiplex PCR; TCRdb keeps only in-frame clonotypes and omits some of them. Here the sample spans around 27,000 clones, roughly 71% being singletons. The V and J ends lost 4 bases and 4 bases respectively, with 10 bases between them. Germline lookup yields CDR1 MNHEY and CDR2 SVGAGI. The length of the CDR3 is 13 residues.

The starting material was peripheral blood mononuclear cells, obtained before stem cell transplant. This sequence joins TRBV6-5 and TRBJ1-2; D unclear. The TCR sequence derives from a man in his fifties or sixties with myelodysplastic syndrome. Some clones in this sample may be carry-over from other donors' samples. The CDR3 loop reads CASSSGWVYGYTF. Written as DNA, the CDR3 is TGTGCCAGCAGTTCGGGGTGGGTCTATGGCTACACCTTC.